Listed below are T cell receptor beta chains from one sample, sequenced in a study of CD8+ T cells in alopecia areata. Produced via immunoSEQ multiplex PCR; TCRdb's table is partial and in-frame only. In the table there are about 250,000 clones, about three fifths of which are singletons. Sequences were derived from CD4+ T cells sorted from blood, sampled at week 52, from a patient treated with tofacitinib. The receptors come from a human donor with alopecia areata. Both conserved end residues are part of each CDR3. A D gene is named only where the DNA matches it firmly. Clone size appears in some rows only: once, few, many, or a class for an expanded clone.

TRBJ1-6 | . | . | TRBV6-5 | TGTGCCAGCAGGGTCGGAGTCAATTCACCCCTCCACTTT | CASRVGVNSPLHF
TRBJ2-2 | . | TRBD1 | TRBV9 | TGTGCCAGCAGCCCCGGGACAGGGTATACCGCCGGGGAGCTGTTTTTT | CASSPGTGYTAGELFF
TRBJ2-7 | . | . | TRBV9 | TGTGCCAGCAGCCCCCGGACTTTAGGCGAGCAGTACTTC | CASSPRTLGEQYF
TRBJ2-7 | . | . | TRBV29-1 | TGCAGCGTTGTCACCTCCTACGAGCAGTACTTC | CSVVTSYEQYF
TRBJ2-3 | . | . | TRBV15 | TGTGCCACCAGCAGAGATCTGGGGGCTGGAGATACGCAGTATTTT | CATSRDLGAGDTQYF
TRBJ1-5 | few | . | TRBV2 | TGTGCCAGCGGAGAGACTGATAGCAATCAGCCCCAGCATTTT | CASGETDSNQPQHF
TRBJ1-5 | . | . | TRBV7-2 | TGTGCCAGCAGCTTAGCCCCGGGGAGCCAGCCCCAGCATTTT | CASSLAPGSQPQHF
TRBJ2-3 | . | . | TRBV2 | TGTGCCAGCAGTGGAGGACCGGGGGGCCCCACAGATACGCAGTATTTT | CASSGGPGGPTDTQYF
TRBJ1-1 | . | . | TRBV5-1 | TGCGCCAGCAGCTTGGCACAGTCGAACACTGAAGCTTTCTTT | CASSLAQSNTEAFF
TRBJ2-3 | few | . | TRBV10-1 | TGCGCCAGCAGTGACTTGCGAGGTACGCAGTATTTT | CASSDLRGTQYF
TRBJ1-5 | . | . | TRBV6-6 | TGTGCCAGCAGTAACAGCTACAATCAGCCCCAGCATTTT | CASSNSYNQPQHF
TRBJ2-1 | few | TRBD1 | TRBV29-1 | TGCAGCGTTTGGACAGGGGGAAATGAGCAGTTCTTC | CSVWTGGNEQFF
TRBJ2-3 | . | TRBD1 | TRBV7-9 | TGTGCCAGCACTACAGGGGCGAGCACAGATACGCAGTATTTT | CASTTGASTDTQYF
TRBJ1-2 | . | TRBD1 | TRBV4-2 | TGTGCCAGCAGCCAAGTGGACAGGAGGCAAACTGTTGGCTACACCTTC | CASSQVDRRQTVGYTF
TRBJ1-2 | . | TRBD1 | TRBV30 | TGTGCCTGGAGCAGGGACAGGGGCTGGGGCTACACCTTC | CAWSRDRGWGYTF
TRBJ2-7 | . | . | TRBV19 | TGTGCCAGTAGTATCCGAGGCGGCAGCCCCTACGAGCAGTACTTC | CASSIRGGSPYEQYF
TRBJ2-4 | . | . | TRBV7-2 | TGTGCCAGCAGCTTCCCTGGGGTGAACATTCAGTACTTC | CASSFPGVNIQYF
TRBJ2-2 | . | . | TRBV29-1 | TGCAGCGTTGAACGGTGGGACGGGGAGCTGTTTTTT | CSVERWDGELFF
TRBJ2-3 | . | . | TRBV2 | TGTGCCAGCAGCAGAGACGGGGCGCGCGCAGATACGCAGTATTTT | CASSRDGARADTQYF
TRBJ1-2 | once | TRBD1 | TRBV5-1 | TGCGCCAGCAGCACGGACAGGGAGGGGTATGGCTACACCTTC | CASSTDREGYGYTF
TRBJ2-3 | once | TRBD1 | TRBV30 | TGTGCCTGCCGGGGACAGGGGGCATATACGCAGTATTTT | CACRGQGAYTQYF
TRBJ2-5 | . | . | TRBV5-1 | TGCGCCAGCGGAGCTAGCGTGCGAGAGACCCAGTACTTC | CASGASVRETQYF
TRBJ1-6 | . | TRBD1 | TRBV7-2 | TGTGCCAGCAGCACCCCGGGACAGGGCCACTCACCCCTCCACTTT | CASSTPGQGHSPLHF
TRBJ1-2 | . | . | TRBV29-1 | TGCAGCGTTGTCGGCTCCGGGGTTAACTATGGCTACACCTTC | CSVVGSGVNYGYTF
TRBJ1-1 | . | TRBD1 | TRBV4-3 | TGCGCCAGCAGCCAAGGCCAGGGGGACACTGAAGCTTTCTTT | CASSQGQGDTEAFF
TRBJ1-6 | few | . | TRBV6-5 | TGTGCCAGCAGCCGACAGGATAATTCACCCCTCCACTTT | CASSRQDNSPLHF
TRBJ2-2 | . | TRBD1 | TRBV7-9 | TGTGCCAGCAGCAATCGACAGGGACCGAACACCGGGGAGCTGTTTTTT | CASSNRQGPNTGELFF
TRBJ2-5 | few | . | TRBV19 | TGTGCCAGTAGTGAGGTCCGAGCCCAAGAGACCCAGTACTTC | CASSEVRAQETQYF
TRBJ2-3 | . | . | TRBV30 | TGTGCCTGGAGTTACGGCGGGAACACAGATACGCAGTATTTT | CAWSYGGNTDTQYF
TRBJ2-3 | few | . | TRBV25-1 | TGTGCCAGCAGTGAATCGGGCGGGGCATCAGATACGCAGTATTTT | CASSESGGASDTQYF
TRBJ2-1 | . | TRBD1 | TRBV29-1 | TGCAGCGTCGCGACAGGGGGCGGGTACAATGAGCAGTTCTTC | CSVATGGGYNEQFF
TRBJ2-7 | . | . | TRBV7-9 | TGTGCCAGCAGTTCGGCCCTGACTGGGAGTAAGGACGAGCAGTACTTC | CASSSALTGSKDEQYF
TRBJ1-6 | . | TRBD1 | TRBV4-3 | TGCGCCAGCAGCGACTGGACAGGGCGATCACCCCTCCACTTT | CASSDWTGRSPLHF
TRBJ2-3 | once | . | TRBV29-1 | TGCAGCGTTGGGGTTTCTGGGGGGGATACGCAGTATTTT | CSVGVSGGDTQYF
TRBJ2-1 | many | . | TRBV7-2 | TGTGCCAGCAGCTTAGTCGTAGCCCGGGGTGGATTCTTC | CASSLVVARGGFF
TRBJ2-4 | few | . | TRBV5-4 | TGTGCCAGCAGCCCCCACGGGAACATTCAGTACTTC | CASSPHGNIQYF
TRBJ2-7 | . | TRBD2 | TRBV7-6 | TGTGCCAGCAGCCGGGGATTCACCGGGACTAGCGTTTACGAGCAGTACTTC | CASSRGFTGTSVYEQYF
TRBJ1-2 | . | . | TRBV30 | TGTGCCTGGAGTGACGGAGTGAACTATGGCTACACCTTC | CAWSDGVNYGYTF
TRBJ2-1 | few | . | TRBV7-3 | TGTGCCAGCAGCTTAAACTCTTACAATGAGCAGTTCTTC | CASSLNSYNEQFF
TRBJ1-6 | . | . | TRBV4-2 | TGTGCCAGCAGCCAAGATATGAGGAATTCACCCCTCCACTTT | CASSQDMRNSPLHF
TRBJ2-6 | . | . | TRBV7-6 | TGTGCCAGCAGGGACATACTCTCTGGGGCCAACGTCCTGACTTTC | CASRDILSGANVLTF
TRBJ2-1 | . | TRBD2 | TRBV11-2 | TGTGCCACCACGCCCAATAGCGGGGTCTACAATGAGCAGTTCTTC | CATTPNSGVYNEQFF
TRBJ2-2 | . | TRBD2 | TRBV30 | TGTGCCTGGAGAACCCTCCGGGGGGTGAACACCGGGGAGCTGTTTTTT | CAWRTLRGVNTGELFF
TRBJ2-5 | . | . | TRBV2 | TGTGCCAGCAGTGTCAATCTGTGGCCCCAAGAGACCCAGTACTTC | CASSVNLWPQETQYF
TRBJ2-1 | . | . | TRBV30 | TGTGCCTGGAGAGGCAGGCTCCACAATGAGCAGTTCTTC | CAWRGRLHNEQFF
TRBJ2-1 | . | TRBD2 | TRBV29-1 | TGCAGCGTTGAACGGCGGGGGGATTACAATGAGCAGTTCTTC | CSVERRGDYNEQFF
TRBJ2-2 | once | TRBD1 | TRBV5-4 | TGTGCCAGCAGCTCCATGTCCGGGACAGCGAACACCGGGGAGCTGTTTTTT | CASSSMSGTANTGELFF
TRBJ2-5 | . | TRBD1 | TRBV15 | TGTGCCACCAGCAACCCGGAGACAGGGGAAGAGACCCAGTACTTC | CATSNPETGEETQYF
TRBJ1-5 | once | . | TRBV2 | TGTGCCAGCAGTCCAGGGGTCGGGGATCAGCCCCAGCATTTT | CASSPGVGDQPQHF
TRBJ2-1 | . | . | TRBV27 | TGTGCCAGCAGTTTACGGTTGGTGTCAAGGGCAGGCACTACCAATGAGCAGTTCTTC | CASSLRLVSRAGTTNEQFF
TRBJ2-7 | once | TRBD2 | TRBV5-1 | TGCGCCAGCAGCTTTTTAGCGGGGGCCCTCTACGAGCAGTACTTC | CASSFLAGALYEQYF